This T cell receptor (beta chain) was sequenced in a study of OX40 agonist ivuxolimab in advanced cancers. Describing the broader study: The costimulatory receptor OX40 (CD134) was targeted by ivuxolimab, a fully human IgG2 agonistic monoclonal antibody. Intravenous ivuxolimab was administered to patients every 2 weeks at six dose levels: 0.01, 0.1, 0.3, 1.5, 3 and 10 mg/kg. Of the roughly 51 dose-escalation patients, hepatocellular carcinoma was present in about 20, melanoma in approximately 15, renal cell carcinoma in 9 and head and neck cancer in 9. A male proportion of 82.7% and a mean age of about 60 years, ranging from about 23 to 79, were recorded for the dose-escalation cohort. Patients were allowed to have had prior anti-PD-1, anti-PD-L1 or anti-CTLA-4 therapy, and about 40% of the dose-escalation patients had been treated with checkpoint inhibitors. Partial responses occurred in three dose-escalation patients: two with cutaneous melanoma and one with hepatocellular carcinoma. The point of sequencing TCRbeta in the periphery was to test whether ivuxolimab changed TCR sequence diversity and drove clonal T-cell expansion. The paper reports the monotherapy dose-escalation portion (N of about 54 patients) of the phase I ivuxolimab trial.

Concerning this clone itself: The antigen it recognizes is unknown. No clone much larger than this one lies a single base away; base qualities are absent.

Including the terminal cysteine and phenylalanine, the CDR3 comprises 14 residues. Only CDR3 DNA remains: 42 bases, in frame from the first base. CDR1 and CDR2 are read off the germline V gene as SGDLS and YYNGEE. Between the V and J ends, shortened by 0 bases and 7 bases respectively, the junction contains 13 bases. Study-wide conclusions, independent of this receptor: Antigen specificity was not determined for the clonally expanded peripheral T cells. In the 0.1-3.0 mg/kg groups, partial responders had among the lowest normalized peripheral clonal expansion, particularly in CD8+ T cells. At doses of 0.1 to 3.0 mg/kg, clonal expansion of both CD4+ and CD8+ blood T cells was observed from baseline to week 6. On average, CD8+ T cells showed more expanded clones than CD4+ T cells after ivuxolimab. Low levels of normalized T-cell clonal expansion were also shown by some nonresponding patients.

The trial excluded patients who had a history of autoimmune disease or were on systemic immunosuppression. Peripheral blood for TCR sequencing was drawn from every dose cohort at baseline, at cycle 4 day 1 and at cycle 7 day 1. The samples were drawn from a first-in-human, open-label, multicenter phase I dose-escalation trial of ivuxolimab. The trial enrolled adults with locally advanced or metastatic head and neck squamous cell, hepatocellular, melanoma or renal cell carcinoma. Before TCR sequencing, CD4+ T cells and CD8+ T cells from peripheral blood were sorted into separate populations. For sequencing of the TCRbeta CDR3 region, genomic DNA was extracted from the sorted cells. The immunoSEQ Assay was used for sequencing of TCRbeta CDR3 regions. Drawn from immuneACCESS, this table holds only the in-frame rearrangements with V and J called that TCRdb kept. Clones are partly lost; checked studies trace under half to an unresolved V gene and leave the rest unexplained. In all, the sample holds roughly 63,000 clones, and about 85% of those were seen once. The ten largest clones represent approximately 1.2% of the sample.

This clonotype was obtained from an adult with an advanced solid tumor such as melanoma, head and neck, liver or kidney cancer. The chain is encoded by TRBV9 joined to TRBJ2-5; the D gene identity is not certain. The sample here was CD4+ or CD8+ T cells sorted from blood, taken in a trial of the OX40 agonist ivuxolimab. The base sequence is TGTGCCAGCAGCGTAGAAGATTTTGATGGGACCCAGTACTTC. This yields the protein CASSVEDFDGTQYF.